Below, one T cell receptor (beta chain) is given with its context. These data originate in a study of blood T cell repertoires in COVID-19. Study details: Samples of COVID-19 (acute and convalescent) were obtained from the United States, Italy and Spain.

Germline-derived CDR1 and CDR2 are LGHNA and YNFKEQ. This CDR3 is 14 amino acids long. The ends were cut back, 1 base at V and 0 bases at J, with 6 bases in the middle. Original data processing: Reference gene primer amplification gave nucleated cell count estimates. TCRdb's copy holds only in-frame clones and misses some; the assay was immunoSEQ multiplex PCR. The D gene and trimming were derived from the DNA, and the V and J assignments and clone size from that table. Seen here are fewer than 130,000 clones, around 82% observed once, and the top ten hold approximately 15%. This sequence was found in a woman aged 60 to 75 with acute or convalescent COVID-19. Material: peripheral blood. The chain recombines TRBV4-2 with TRBJ1-2; the D is unclear. CDR3 amino acids: CASSQAGANYGYTF. In nucleotides, the CDR3 is TGTGCCAGCAGCCAAGCCGGGGCTAACTATGGCTACACCTTC.